The TCR beta chain described here comes from a study of early T cells in non-severe SARS-CoV-2 infection. Overall study: Unpaired chains resulted from sequencing bulk RNA of unsorted whole blood. General study results and limits: Database matching using VDJdb favored anti-spike CD8 responses, with private and CD4 specificities left missing.

The germline V gene has CDR1 SGHVS and CDR2 FNYEAQ. V lost 8 bases to trimming and J lost 2 bases, with 10 bases between them. This CDR3 spans 13 amino acids. Individual cDNA molecules carried attached unique molecular identifiers. TCRdb independently ran MiXCR on the 5' RACE reads; one entry per CDR3 protein. In the table there are roughly 80,000 distinct CDR3 sequences, about 6% of which are singletons. This clonotype was observed a few times. Its antigen is still unknown. This sequence was found in an adult who was a healthcare worker with PCR-confirmed SARS-CoV-2 infection or an uninfected control (not recorded which). The J gene is TRBJ1-5, the V gene TRBV7-6; D might be TRBD1 (6 bases). Sequenced input: whole blood. CDR3 residues: CASGKGGNQPQHF. CDR3 sequence (DNA): TGTGCCAGCGGCAAGGGGGGCAATCAGCCCCAGCATTTT.